Each of the 19 T cell receptor beta chains below was sequenced from the same sample in a study of Graves' ophthalmopathy and Graves' hyperthyroidism. RNA transcripts were the source from which TCR beta CDR3 regions were amplified. HTBI-primed RT-PCR formed the first round, and a multiplex PCR formed the second. TCRdb analysed the multiplex PCR reads with MiXCR anew, one entry per CDR3 protein. This sample yields about 590,000 distinct CDR3 sequences, of which under 40% are seen a single time; about 4.2% belongs to the top ten. Specimen: peripheral blood or thyroid tissue (not recorded which). The receptors were sampled from an adult man with Graves' hyperthyroidism.

CDR3 amino acids: CATSEAQGFETQYF. CDR3 bases: TGTGCCACCAGTGAAGCACAGGGGTTCGAGACCCAGTACTTC. The V call is TRBV24-1, the J call TRBJ2-5; 7 bases fit TRBD1. This CDR3 comprises 14 residues. CDR1 is KGHDR, CDR2 SFDVKD, per germline. Germline trimming cut 4 bases from V and 5 bases from J; bases unmatched to any gene: 6.

This clonotype appeared many times. The rearrangement uses TRBV5-1 and TRBJ2-2; D unclear. The ends were cut back, 2 bases at V and 0 bases at J, with 14 bases in the middle. The CDR3 totals 17 residues. Germline values: CDR1 SGHRS, CDR2 YFSETQ. The CDR3 reads CASSFEILDANTGELFF. Written as DNA, the CDR3 is TGCGCCAGCAGCTTCGAAATACTGGACGCGAACACCGGGGAGCTGTTTTTT.

This clonotype was seen once. The chain employs TRBV7-2 and TRBJ1-2; D unclear. Between the trimmed V and J ends, which lost 4 bases and 7 bases, there was a span of 7 bases. The CDR3 runs to 11 residues. Germline V gene data show CDR1 as SGHTA and CDR2 as FQGNSA. The CDR3 DNA reads TGTGCCAGCAGCTCAGTCGTTGGCTACACCTTC. Its translation: CASSSVVGYTF. Complete variable domain (other parts from reference TRBV7-2 and TRBJ1-2): GAGVSQSPSNKVTEKGKDVELRCDPISGHTALYWYRQSLGQGLEFLIYFQGNSAPDKSGLPSDRFSAERTGGSVSTLTIQRTQQEDSAVYLCASSSVVGYTFGSGTRLTVV.

This clonotype has a handful of counts. The chain recombines TRBV9 with TRBJ2-2; TRBD2 aligns across 7 bases. Germline V lookup: CDR1 SGDLS, CDR2 YYNGEE. The CDR3 contains 15 residues. The J segment lost 0 bases and the V segment lost 6 bases, leaving 5 bases of the junction unmatched. CDR3: CASTRSGANTGELFF. The CDR3 DNA reads TGTGCCAGCACGCGGAGCGGGGCGAACACCGGGGAGCTGTTTTTT.

There are many counts of this clonotype. The rearrangement links TRBV2 to TRBJ1-2; TRBD1 matches 7 bases. The CDR3 contains 15 residues. With V trimmed by 6 bases and J by 8 bases, 15 bases remained unmatched. Germline V gives CDR1 SNHLY, CDR2 FYNNEI. CDR3: CASRTHLDRARGYTF. As DNA, the CDR3 is TGTGCCAGCAGGACGCACCTAGACAGGGCCAGAGGCTACACCTTC.

The chain combines TRBV7-9 with TRBJ2-7; TRBD2 matches 9 bases. The CDR3 runs 15 residues. J gave up 4 bases and V 5 bases, and 9 bases lay outside the gene matches. The germline V gene encodes CDR1 SEHNR and CDR2 FQNEAQ (reference sequence). The DNA of the CDR3 is TGTGCCAGCAGCACGTCGCGGGGGGGACCGTACGAGCAGTACTTC. Translating gives CASSTSRGGPYEQYF.

In its sample, this clonotype was seen many times. J is TRBJ1-5 and V is TRBV2, with 7 bases that match TRBD1. The CDR3 totals 15 residues. V gave up 5 bases and J gave up 0 bases; unmatched junction bases: 4. CDR1 and CDR2 from the germline V gene are SNHLY and FYNNEI. The CDR3 bases are TGTGCCAGCAGTAGGGACAGAACTAGCAATCAGCCCCAGCATTTT. As protein: CASSRDRTSNQPQHF.

This chain connects TRBV7-9 to TRBJ1-4; 12 bases align to TRBD1. V was pared by 5 bases and J by 3 bases, with 7 bases of the junction left unmatched. The CDR3 consists of 17 residues. Germline V gene lookup returns CDR1 SEHNR and CDR2 FQNEAQ (reference sequence). In nucleotides, the CDR3 is TGTGCCAGCAGCCTCCGGGACAGGGGGCGAGCTAATGAAAAACTGTTTTTT. This translates into CASSLRDRGRANEKLFF. The entire variable domain, with the rest obtained from reference TRBV7-9 and TRBJ1-4, is as follows: DTGVSQNPRHKITKRGQNVTFRCDPISEHNRLYWYRQTLGQGPEFLTYFQNEAQLEKSRLLSDRFSAERPKGSFSTLEIQRTEQGDSAMYLCASSLRDRGRANEKLFFGSGTQLSVL.

Notes on this clonotype: The junction and the germline gene differ at one end; a read error may be behind it. This chain links TRBV2 with TRBJ1-1; 9 nucleotides agree with TRBD1. The CDR3 is 15 amino acids. CDR1 and CDR2 from the germline V gene are SNHLY and FYNNEI. The CDR3 DNA is TGTGCCAGCGAGCCAGCGGGACAGGGAGACACTGAAGCTTTATTT. Translated: CASEPAGQGDTEALF.

This chain links TRBV12-3 or TRBV12-4 with TRBJ1-1; D is uncertain. The germline V and J ends were trimmed by 6 bases and 0 bases, with 11 bases remaining between them. This CDR3 comprises 14 residues. The CDR3 here is CASRLRTVNTEAFF. The CDR3 DNA sequence: TGTGCCAGCAGGTTAAGGACGGTGAACACTGAAGCTTTCTTT.

This clonotype has ten or more counts. This chain joins TRBV20-1 and TRBJ1-2; D uncertain. Trimming shortened V by 5 bases and J by 3 bases, and 16 bases separated the two germline ends. The germline gives CDR1 DFQATT, CDR2 SNEGSKA (reference sequence). The CDR3 loop spans 14 amino acids. The CDR3 bases are TGCAGTGCTGGGCGGACGCCTGGGGACTATGGCTACACCTTC. Translated, it gives CSAGRTPGDYGYTF.

This chain connects TRBV7-2 to TRBJ2-2, with 11 bases that match TRBD2. CDR1 is SGHTA and CDR2 is FQGNSA in the germline V gene. The CDR3 loop spans 17 amino acids. V was clipped by 4 bases and J by 4 bases; unmatched bases: 8. The CDR3 reads CASSSITTSGITGELFF. The CDR3 coding sequence is TGTGCCAGCAGCTCCATCACGACTAGCGGGATCACCGGGGAGCTGTTTTTT.

The sample holds many counts of this clonotype. V and J are TRBV29-1 and TRBJ1-2; D is undetermined. Trimming took off 1 base at V and 3 bases at J, with 6 bases between the two ends. The CDR3 extends over 12 amino acids. Germline loops: CDR1 SQVTM, CDR2 ANQGSEA. CDR3 coding DNA: TGCAGCGTTGAAGTAAGAGACTATGGCTACACCTTC. Translating it yields CSVEVRDYGYTF. The whole variable domain, remainder taken from reference TRBV29-1 and TRBJ1-2, is SAVISQKPSRDICQRGTSLTIQCQVDSQVTMMFWYRQQPGQSLTLIATANQGSEATYESGFVIDKFPISRPNLTFSTLTVSNMSPEDSSIYLCSVEVRDYGYTFGSGTRLTVV.

This clonotype was recorded only once. No conserved phenylalanine or tryptophan ends this CDR3, so it is likely a read error. The chain is built from TRBV12-3 or TRBV12-4 and TRBJ2-7; no firm D call. CDR3 length: 11 residues. The CDR3 nucleotides are TGTGCTAGTGGTTTGGTACGTGGACAGTACACC. Translated: CASGLVRGQYT.

The table lists this clonotype with many counts. The V and J genes are TRBV5-1 and TRBJ1-5; D is unresolved. From germline, CDR1 is SGHRS and CDR2 YFSETQ. Deletions cut 0 bases from V and 2 bases from J, with 9 bases between. The CDR3 covers 15 residues. The CDR3 loop is CASSLGVDGNQPQHF. The CDR3 DNA reads as TGCGCCAGCAGCTTGGGGGTCGACGGCAATCAGCCCCAGCATTTT.

This clonotype came up many times. V and J are TRBV11-2 and TRBJ2-7, with a possible D match to TRBD1 (6 bases). V was clipped by 0 bases and J by 2 bases, with 11 bases between them. Germline V gene lookup returns CDR1 SGHAT and CDR2 FQNNGV. This CDR3 has 15 amino acids. This CDR3 is CASSLEGTLAYEQYF. The CDR3 nucleotides read TGTGCCAGCAGCTTAGAAGGGACACTTGCCTACGAGCAGTACTTC.

The V gene is TRBV2, the J gene TRBJ1-2; perhaps TRBD1 as D (6 bases). Germline V gene sequence: CDR1 SNHLY, CDR2 FYNNEI. This CDR3 has 14 residues. The V end lost 6 bases, the J end lost 0 bases, and 11 bases lay between the germline ends. CDR3 DNA: TGTGCCAGCAGAGGACAGTCAACTAACTATGGCTACACCTTC. The encoded protein is CASRGQSTNYGYTF.

The rearrangement joins TRBV11-3 to TRBJ2-3; possibly TRBD2 for D (6 bases). Trimming shortened V by 5 bases and J by 0 bases, and 12 bases separated the two germline ends. From germline, CDR1 is SGHNT and CDR2 YENEEA. The CDR3 contains 15 residues. CDR3 residues: CASSHPLASTDTQYF. CDR3 in DNA: TGTGCCAGCAGCCACCCACTAGCTAGCACAGATACGCAGTATTTT.

This clonotype appeared a few times. The rearrangement uses TRBV30 and TRBJ1-2; the D is unclear. The germline V gene encodes CDR1 GTSNPN and CDR2 SVGIG (reference sequence). This CDR3 region has 14 residues. V dropped 4 bases and J dropped 4 bases, with 16 bases sitting between them. The CDR3 coding sequence is TGTGCCTGGATGAAGGGAAGGATTGGCTATGGCTACACCTTC. The encoded protein is CAWMKGRIGYGYTF.